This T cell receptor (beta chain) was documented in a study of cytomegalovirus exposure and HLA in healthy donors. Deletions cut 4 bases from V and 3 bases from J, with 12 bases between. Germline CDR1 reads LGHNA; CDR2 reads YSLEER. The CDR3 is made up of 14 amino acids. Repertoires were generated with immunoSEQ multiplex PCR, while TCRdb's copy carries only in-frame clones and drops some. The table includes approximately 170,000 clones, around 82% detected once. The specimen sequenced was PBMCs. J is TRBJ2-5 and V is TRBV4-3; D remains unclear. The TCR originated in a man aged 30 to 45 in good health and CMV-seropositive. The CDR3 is CASSLRVAEETQYF. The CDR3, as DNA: TGCGCCAGCAGCCTTCGGGTCGCGGAAGAGACCCAGTACTTC.